These T cell receptor beta chains were read from a single sample in a study of T-cell memory formation after mild COVID-19. TCRdb fed the 5' RACE reads into MiXCR, producing one record per CDR3 protein. The sample comprises hundreds of thousands of distinct CDR3 sequences, 25% to 30% of which are singletons, and roughly 14% rests with the top ten. The sample comprised PBMCs or a T cell subset sorted from them (not recorded which). Receptor source: an adult woman who had mild COVID-19 (a few samples of this study predate the infection). Cell type and time point are not known. CDR3s include the opening cysteine and the closing phenylalanine or tryptophan. Fields, in order: clone size, V gene, CDR3 protein. Size is stated for part of the rows, as once, few or many counts, or as a class when the clone is expanded.

clone_size: many; v_call: TRBV12-3/TRBV12-4; cdr3_aa: CASSLGGGYNEQFF
clone_size: few; v_call: TRBV7-8; cdr3_aa: CASSLGSGAGYEQYF
clone_size: -; v_call: TRBV12-3/TRBV12-4; cdr3_aa: CASSFRGRTDTQYF
clone_size: -; v_call: TRBV7-3; cdr3_aa: CASSQGTGGTGELFF
clone_size: -; v_call: TRBV29-1; cdr3_aa: CSVAPDRELGF
clone_size: -; v_call: TRBV6-2/TRBV6-3; cdr3_aa: CASRIPPTGGAAGANVLTF
clone_size: -; v_call: TRBV4-1; cdr3_aa: CASSQVRGGDQPQHF
clone_size: -; v_call: TRBV7-2; cdr3_aa: CASSFKTPSPEAFF
clone_size: -; v_call: TRBV20-1; cdr3_aa: CSARVDKEGGELFF
clone_size: few; v_call: TRBV5-6; cdr3_aa: CASSGGQFFSGNTIYF
clone_size: -; v_call: TRBV7-9; cdr3_aa: CACSLVHVDRVVNTIYF
clone_size: few; v_call: TRBV5-1; cdr3_aa: CASSLPDSWPGTSGGTADEQFF
clone_size: many; v_call: TRBV6-5; cdr3_aa: CASSLVGGEQYF
clone_size: -; v_call: TRBV20-1; cdr3_aa: CSARDTSGNSYEQYF
clone_size: -; v_call: TRBV29-1; cdr3_aa: CSVAGGLNYGYTF
clone_size: few; v_call: TRBV20-1; cdr3_aa: CSARDPAGAYNEQFF